The clone carrying this T cell receptor (beta chain) was recorded once. No antigen is known for it. The V and J ends lost 5 bases and 2 bases, in that order; junction bases with no gene match: 11. Germline V lookup: CDR1 SGHTA, CDR2 FQGNSA. The CDR3 covers 16 residues. Only in-frame clones appear in the TCRdb table, and some are missing; sequencing was by immunoSEQ multiplex PCR. Of about 76,000 clones listed, around nine tenths were seen once; the top ten hold under 3%. The data were taken from a study of OX40 agonist ivuxolimab in advanced cancers. On the study more broadly: Patients assigned to dose escalation were diagnosed with hepatocellular carcinoma, melanoma, renal cell or head and neck cancer. Study results and caveats: At doses 0.1 to 3.0 mg/kg, CD4+ and CD8+ clones expanded.

Sequences were derived from CD4+ or CD8+ T cells sorted from blood, sampled in a trial of the OX40 agonist ivuxolimab. V is TRBV7-2 and J is TRBJ1-2; 7 bases fit TRBD1. This clonotype was sampled from an adult with an advanced solid tumor such as melanoma, head and neck, liver or kidney cancer. The CDR3 region is CASSMYSPGGNYGYTF. For the CDR3, the DNA is TGTGCCAGCAGCATGTACTCCCCAGGGGGAAACTATGGCTACACCTTC. Combining the CDR3 with reference TRBV7-2 and TRBJ1-2 gives the whole variable domain GAGVSQSPSNKVTEKGKDVELRCDPISGHTALYWYRQSLGQGLEFLIYFQGNSAPDKSGLPSDRFSAERTGGSVSTLTIQRTQQEDSAVYLCASSMYSPGGNYGYTFGSGTRLTVV.